This T cell receptor (beta chain) was documented in a study of blood T cell repertoires in COVID-19. Study background: Researchers got acute and convalescent COVID-19 samples from the United States, Italy and Spain. Sources were T cells, B-cell-depleted T cells, or PBMCs; the material itself was cDNA or gDNA.

In Seattle, patients joined the study during active infection and were tracked longitudinally. The germline V gene encodes CDR1 SGHNT and CDR2 YYREEE (reference sequence). The germline V and J ends were trimmed by 7 bases and 0 bases, with 8 bases remaining between them. CDR3 length equals 12 residues. Study processing details: Researchers report that nucleated cell counts were estimated from reference gene primer amplification. Sequencing used immunoSEQ multiplex PCR; TCRdb keeps in-frame clones, though not all of them. The V and J calls and clone size were taken over from that table, and D and trimming were inferred from the DNA. Among roughly 230,000 clones listed, 90% were seen once.

Sequencing input: peripheral blood. The receptor was derived from a woman aged 60 to 75 with COVID-19, enrolled during active disease. The J gene is TRBJ2-7, the V gene TRBV5-4, with a tentative D call TRBD2 (6 bases). CDR3 in DNA: TGTGCCAGCGGGGGGAACTCCTACGAGCAGTACTTC. Translating gives CASGGNSYEQYF.